The 17 T cell receptor beta chains below come from one sample, sequenced in a study of T-cell memory formation after mild COVID-19. Via MiXCR, TCRdb re-called the 5' RACE reads, giving one row per CDR3 protein. The sample lists just over 60,000 distinct CDR3 sequences, 9% to 9.5% seen once, with around 1.1% in the top ten. Sequenced material: PBMCs or a T cell subset sorted from them (not recorded which). The receptors here all came from a man younger than 35 who had mild COVID-19 (a few samples of this study predate the infection). Cell type and time point are not known.

The V gene is TRBV4-2, the J gene TRBJ1-2; TRBD1 aligns across 9 bases. The CDR3 has 15 amino acids. The junction had 4 bases not matched to a gene; V was cut back by 2 bases and J by 3 bases. The germline CDR1 and CDR2 sequences are LGHNA and YNFKEQ. In DNA form, the CDR3 reads TGTGCCAGCAGCCAAACAGGGGGCGGGTACTATGGCTACACCTTC. It yields the protein CASSQTGGGYYGYTF.

A few counts support this clonotype. One junction end does not reproduce the germline sequence, and a read error may be involved. In nucleotides, the CDR3 is TGTGCCAGCAGCTCTTTTCAGAACACAGAAGCTTTCTTT. This encodes CASSSFQNTEAFF. This rearrangement joins TRBV5-4 to TRBJ1-1; D gene uncertain. CDR1 and CDR2 from the germline V gene are SGHNT and YYREEE (reference sequence). There are 13 residues in the CDR3.

This clonotype was detected ten times or more. This rearrangement joins TRBV20-1 to TRBJ2-2; the match to TRBD2 covers 8 bases. Per the germline V gene, CDR1 is DFQATT and CDR2 is SNEGSKA (reference sequence). Trimming cost V 0 bases and J 0 bases; bases outside gene matches: 0. CDR3 length: 15 residues. The CDR3 bases are TGCAGTGCTAGAGAGCGGGGGGCGAACACCGGGGAGCTGTTTTTT. It codes for CSARERGANTGELFF.

The chain carries TRBV7-2 and TRBJ1-2; D call uncertain. V shed 4 bases and J shed 7 bases, with 13 bases lying between them. From germline, CDR1 is SGHTA and CDR2 FQGNSA. The CDR3 is 13 amino acids. The CDR3 DNA is TGTGCCAGCAGCTCGTATGTGGGTAGTGGCTACACCTTC. It codes for CASSSYVGSGYTF.

This clonotype appeared many times. V gene TRBV27 combines with J gene TRBJ2-3, with 10 bases matching TRBD2. Germline assignment: CDR1 MNHEY and CDR2 SMNVEV (reference sequence). The ends lost 2 bases at V and 7 bases at J; junction bases unmatched: 9. CDR3 size: 16 residues. The chain's CDR3 is CASSLNPAGGPNTQYF. Written as DNA, the CDR3 is TGTGCCAGCAGTTTAAATCCAGCGGGGGGGCCAAATACGCAGTATTTT.

This clonotype was seen a handful of times. CDR3 region: CASSRWTGGAYEQYF. Here the CDR3 DNA reads TGTGCCAGCAGCCGCTGGACAGGGGGCGCCTACGAGCAGTACTTC. This rearrangement joins TRBV12-3 or TRBV12-4 to TRBJ2-7, with TRBD1 matching over 11 bases. This CDR3 has 15 amino acids. V lost 6 bases, J lost 2 bases, and 6 bases stayed unmatched.

This clonotype has at least ten counts. This sequence joins TRBV20-1 and TRBJ2-1; a possible D gene is TRBD2 (6 bases). There are 12 residues in the CDR3. CDR1 is DFQATT, CDR2 SNEGSKA, per germline (reference sequence). V gave up 3 bases and J gave up 6 bases, with 9 bases separating them. CDR3 sequence reads: CSASRDSNEQFF. DNA for the CDR3: TGCAGTGCTAGTAGGGACTCCAATGAGCAGTTCTTC.

This clonotype was seen ten or more times. This chain connects TRBV7-2 to TRBJ2-4; the D is unclear. The germline CDR1 and CDR2 sequences are SGHTA and FQGNSA. V was pared by 3 bases and J by 1 base, with 10 bases between. There are 15 residues in the CDR3. In nucleotides, the CDR3 is TGTGCCAGCAGCTTCTCGCCGGAGGCCAAAAACATTCAGTACTTC. It is translated as CASSFSPEAKNIQYF.

CDR3 in amino acids: CSAIDSGGAGETQYF. CDR3 bases: TGCAGTGCTATAGACAGCGGGGGGGCTGGGGAGACCCAGTACTTC. The genes are TRBV20-1 and TRBJ2-5; 10 bases line up with TRBD2. CDR1 and CDR2 (germline): DFQATT, SNEGSKA (reference sequence). CDR3 length: 15 residues. The ends lost 4 bases at V and 5 bases at J; junction bases unmatched: 10.

This clonotype was counted between two and nine times. V usage is TRBV6-2 or TRBV6-3 and J usage is TRBJ2-2; weak D call: TRBD1 (6 bases). Germline loops: CDR1 MNHEY, CDR2 SVGEGT. This CDR3 contains 14 residues. The V end was cut by 4 bases, the J end by 10 bases, with 16 bases between. CDR3 loop: CASSSWTAAVELFF. In DNA, the CDR3 is TGTGCCAGCAGTTCCTGGACAGCCGCGGTGGAGCTGTTTTTT.

The chain joins TRBV6-1 to TRBJ1-2; D is unresolved. V lost 6 bases, J lost 5 bases, and 7 bases lay in between. This CDR3 spans 11 amino acids. Germline CDR1 MNHNS, CDR2 SASEGT. The CDR3 DNA is TGTGCCAGCAGCGGTCGGTATGGCTACACCTTC. Residues: CASSGRYGYTF.

Regarding this clonotype: A junction end diverges from the germline sequence, so it may reflect a read error. The genes are TRBV7-7 and TRBJ2-3; D remains unclear. Germline V gives CDR1 SSHAT, CDR2 FNYEAQ (reference sequence). The CDR3 has 13 residues. The CDR3 spells CASSFLGTDTQYF. Here the CDR3 DNA reads TGTGCTAGCAGCTTCCTAGGGACAGATACGCAGTATTTT. The entire variable domain, with the rest obtained from reference TRBV7-7 and TRBJ2-3, is as follows: GAGVSQSPRYKVTKRGQDVTLRCDPISSHATLYWYQQALGQGPEFLTYFNYEAQPDKSGLPSDRFSAERPEGSISTLTIQRTEQRDSAMYRCASSFLGTDTQYFGPGTRLTVL.

This clonotype showed up many times. CDR3 sequence: CASSERTDTQYF. CDR3 in DNA: TGTGCCAGCAGCGAGCGAACAGATACGCAGTATTTT. The chain joins TRBV7-2 to TRBJ2-3, with no clear D. The CDR3 has 12 amino acids. Germline-derived CDR1 and CDR2 are SGHTA and FQGNSA. Deletions cut 5 bases from V and 3 bases from J, with 6 bases between.

This clonotype was detected only a few times. This rearrangement joins TRBV18 to TRBJ1-5; 10 bases agree with TRBD1. The CDR3 length is 14 residues. Germline trimming cut 8 bases from V and 5 bases from J; bases unmatched to any gene: 6. Germline V lookup: CDR1 KGHSH, CDR2 LQKENI. CDR3 nucleotide sequence: TGTGCCAGCCGCAGGGGGACAGGGGATCAGCCCCAGCATTTT. Its protein is CASRRGTGDQPQHF.

J is TRBJ1-2 and V is TRBV6-6, with TRBD1 identical over 7 bases. This CDR3 region has 15 residues. The junction had 11 bases not matched to a gene; V was cut back by 8 bases and J by 2 bases. Germline lookup yields CDR1 MNHNY and CDR2 SVGAGI (reference sequence). CDR3 DNA sequence: TGTGCCAGCGGTCCCGGGGACAGCAAAAACTATGGCTACACCTTC. This sequence encodes CASGPGDSKNYGYTF.

A few counts support this clonotype. The genes are TRBV18 and TRBJ1-1; D possibly corresponds to TRBD1 (5 bases). The CDR3 totals 14 residues. The germline CDR1 and CDR2 sequences are KGHSH and LQKENI. The V end was cut by 2 bases, the J end by 7 bases, with 14 bases between. The CDR3, as DNA: TGTGCCAGCTCACCAGGGCAGGGTTTAAGTGAAGCTTTCTTT. It translates to CASSPGQGLSEAFF. Variable domain in full (rest from reference TRBV18 and TRBJ1-1): NAGVMQNPRHLVRRRGQEARLRCSPMKGHSHVYWYRQLPEEGLKFMVYLQKENIIDESGMPKERFSAEFPKEGPSILRIQQVVRGDSAAYFCASSPGQGLSEAFFGQGTRLTVV.

This clonotype is medium-sized (0.01 to 0.1%) within its sample. This chain links TRBV12-3 or TRBV12-4 with TRBJ2-5; 12 bases match TRBD2. The CDR3 contains 16 residues. J lost 5 bases, V lost 5 bases, and 9 bases had no gene match. The CDR3 loop reads CASSAPSGGAYETQYF. CDR3 DNA sequence: TGTGCCAGCAGTGCCCCTAGCGGGGGGGCCTATGAGACCCAGTACTTC.